This T cell receptor (beta chain) came from a study of T cell responses to AZD1222 COVID-19 vaccine. The table came from immunoSEQ multiplex PCR; TCRdb's copy has only in-frame clones and leaves some out. The sample records approximately 140,000 clones, around 90% being singletons. Germline V lookup: CDR1 MNHEY, CDR2 SVGEGT. Trimming stripped 0 bases from V and 12 bases from J, with 14 bases between. The CDR3 spans 13 residues. This clone was recorded once. Sequenced material: peripheral blood, taken 28 days after the second AZD1222 dose. V and J are TRBV6-2 or TRBV6-3 and TRBJ1-2; D uncertain. This sequence was found in an adult who received the AZD1222 COVID-19 vaccine. CDR3 coding DNA: TGTGCCAGCAGTTACTCGAGTCAGTTGGTAAACACCTTC. It is translated as CASSYSSQLVNTF.